Each of the 20 T cell receptor beta chains below was sequenced from the same sample in a study of vaccination and CD4 T cells after COVID-19. Documented treatment: roughly nine-day PBMC culture with coronavirus spike peptide pools or control peptides (ViraFEST assay). For these TCRs, the target antigens are not known. At the Johns Hopkins FTIC core, DNA taken from cultured CD4+ T cells was sequenced by way of the Oncomine TCR Beta short-read assay. TCRdb re-analysed the PCR reads in MiXCR, keeping a single row per CDR3 protein. Of about 10,000 distinct CDR3 sequences listed, under 75% are singletons. Sequenced sample: CD4+ T cells from blood, cultured in vitro. The receptor set was obtained from a human donor who had recovered from COVID-19.

The V and J genes are TRBV7-9 and TRBJ2-3, with D possibly being TRBD2 (6 bases). Trimming removed 5 bases from V and 2 bases from J, with 11 bases in between. Germline V gene sequence: CDR1 SEHNR, CDR2 FQNEAQ (reference sequence). This CDR3 is built from 14 residues. This chain's CDR3 is CASSLTSTTDTQYF. For the CDR3, the DNA is TGTGCCAGCAGCCTGACTAGTACCACAGATACGCAGTATTTT.

This clonotype was detected a few times. The V gene is TRBV7-9, the J gene TRBJ2-3; D gene ambiguous. The CDR3 extends over 17 amino acids. The germline gives CDR1 SEHNR, CDR2 FQNEAQ (reference sequence). Trimming stripped 7 bases from V and 2 bases from J, with 22 bases between. Here the CDR3 DNA reads TGTGCCAGCACCTTCACCACGACGACACTACCCACAGATACGCAGTATTTT. It specifies CASTFTTTTLPTDTQYF.

The chain uses TRBV18 and TRBJ2-1; tentatively, D is TRBD2 (5 bases). From germline, CDR1 is KGHSH and CDR2 LQKENI. The CDR3 has 16 amino acids. V gave up 3 bases and J gave up 2 bases, with 14 bases separating them. The CDR3 reads CASSPVTTRAYNEQFF. DNA for the CDR3: TGTGCCAGCTCACCGGTGACTACTAGGGCCTACAATGAGCAGTTCTTC.

This chain joins TRBV15 and TRBJ1-3; 7 nucleotides line up with TRBD1. This CDR3 is 16 amino acids long. Germline lookup yields CDR1 LNHNV and CDR2 YYDKDF (reference sequence). V lost 2 bases and J lost 1; bases outside the gene matches: 5. The CDR3 DNA follows: TGTGCCACCAGCAGAAATCGACAGGGATCTGGAAACACCATATATTTT. This codes for CATSRNRQGSGNTIYF.

The chain employs TRBV20-1 and TRBJ1-6; 7 nucleotides agree with TRBD1. CDR3 length equals 15 residues. Germline values: CDR1 DFQATT, CDR2 SNEGSKA (reference sequence). V was pared by 1 base and J by 5 bases, with 5 bases of the junction left unmatched. The CDR3 spells CSARVPGTDNSPLHF. CDR3 in DNA: TGCAGTGCTAGAGTACCTGGGACAGATAATTCACCCCTCCACTTT.

This chain connects TRBV19 to TRBJ1-2; D not certain. The length of the CDR3 is 16 residues. Per germline, CDR1 LNHDA and CDR2 SQIVND (reference sequence). The V end was cut by 1 base, the J end by 3 bases, with 15 bases between. In nucleotides, the CDR3 is TGTGCCAGTAGTATAGCCCCCTACGCGGGCTACTATGGCTACACCTTC. Translated, it gives CASSIAPYAGYYGYTF.

This clonotype was seen only once. This chain links TRBV7-2 with TRBJ2-5, with 8 nucleotides matching TRBD1. The CDR3 is 15 amino acids. CDR1 and CDR2 (germline): SGHTA, FQGNSA. With 3 bases clipped from V and 5 bases from J, the junction kept 8 bases outside the gene matches. The CDR3 protein is CASSFIQGVGETQYF. CDR3 sequence (DNA): TGTGCCAGCAGCTTCATACAGGGGGTTGGGGAGACCCAGTACTTC.

As DNA, the CDR3 is TGTGCCAGCAGTCCACAAGCCGGGGAGCTGTTTTTT. As protein: CASSPQAGELFF. V gene TRBV27 combines with J gene TRBJ2-2; no definite D call. V shed 5 bases and J shed 6 bases, with 7 bases lying between them. In germline, CDR1 is MNHEY, CDR2 SMNVEV (reference sequence). This CDR3 has 12 amino acids.

By sample fraction, this clonotype is medium-sized. The chain combines TRBV6-1 with TRBJ1-1; TRBD1 agrees at 9 bases. The CDR3 has 14 residues. Unmatched junction bases numbered 6, after V lost 6 bases and J lost 4 bases. Germline CDR1 is MNHNS and CDR2 is SASEGT. The CDR3 protein is CASRVQTGGTEAFF. The CDR3 DNA is TGTGCCAGCAGGGTTCAGACAGGGGGCACTGAAGCTTTCTTT.

This clonotype is classed as medium-sized. The chain couples TRBV12-3 or TRBV12-4 to TRBJ1-6; possible D gene TRBD1, 6 bases. The CDR3 sequence is 14 residues long. V lost 3 bases and J 13 bases, leaving 16 bases between the germline ends. The CDR3 bases are TGTGCCAGCAGTTTTTCGGGGGCGCTTGAGCCCCTCCACTTT. The encoded protein is CASSFSGALEPLHF.

In its sample, this clonotype ranks as medium-sized. The chain uses TRBV11-2 and TRBJ2-1, with 7 bases identical to TRBD2. The CDR3 covers 15 residues. J lost 2 bases, V lost 4 bases, and 5 bases had no gene match. Germline V lookup: CDR1 SGHAT, CDR2 FQNNGV. This chain's CDR3 is CASSYPGTTYNEQFF. CDR3 coding DNA: TGTGCCAGCAGCTACCCCGGGACTACCTACAATGAGCAGTTCTTC.

The CDR3 nucleotides are TGCGCCAGCAGTGAGGCTAGAGCGGGGGGCACAGATACGCAGTATTTT. Amino acid sequence: CASSEARAGGTDTQYF. The chain employs TRBV10-1 and TRBJ2-3; TRBD2 aligns across 8 bases. V dropped 2 bases and J dropped 1; count of bases not matched to a gene: 5. CDR1 is WNHNN and CDR2 is SYGVQD in the germline V gene (reference sequence). There are 16 residues in the CDR3.

The J gene is TRBJ1-5, the V gene TRBV7-8; 9 bases line up with TRBD1. This CDR3 has 14 residues. CDR1 is SGHVS, CDR2 FQNEAQ, per germline. The junction had 4 bases not matched to a gene; V was cut back by 3 bases and J by 7 bases. The CDR3 sequence: CASSFRTGVQPQHF. The DNA for the CDR3 is TGTGCCAGCAGCTTTAGGACAGGGGTCCAGCCCCAGCATTTT.

In its sample, this clonotype was seen a few times. The rearrangement joins TRBV2 to TRBJ1-5; D uncertain. The V end was cut by 8 bases, the J end by 1 base, with 6 bases between. There are 12 residues in the CDR3. CDR1 SNHLY and CDR2 FYNNEI come from the germline V gene. CDR3 nucleotide sequence: TGTGCCAGCCGCCGGAGCAATCAGCCCCAGCATTTT. This sequence encodes CASRRSNQPQHF. The whole variable domain, filled in from reference TRBV2 and TRBJ1-5, reads EPEVTQTPSHQVTQMGQEVILRCVPISNHLYFYWYRQILGQKVEFLVSFYNNEISEKSEIFDDQFSVERPDGSNFTLKIRSTKLEDSAMYFCASRRSNQPQHFGDGTRLSIL.

This clonotype was observed a few times. V is TRBV4-2 and J is TRBJ1-2; D call uncertain. The CDR3 runs 13 residues. V lost 0 bases and J 7 bases, leaving 9 bases between the germline ends. CDR1 and CDR2 (germline): LGHNA, YNFKEQ. CDR3 bases: TGTGCCAGCAGCCAAGAATGGAGGGCTGGCTACACCTTC. Its translation: CASSQEWRAGYTF.

The chain joins TRBV15 to TRBJ1-6; no definite D call. V gave up 5 bases and J gave up 1 base, with 6 bases separating them. Germline lookup yields CDR1 LNHNV and CDR2 YYDKDF (reference sequence). The CDR3 length is 14 residues. CDR3 sequence: CATSGSSYNSPLHF. CDR3 DNA: TGTGCCACCAGCGGGAGTTCCTATAATTCACCCCTCCACTTT.

The chain carries TRBV20-1 and TRBJ1-2; D unclear. Germline loops: CDR1 DFQATT, CDR2 SNEGSKA (reference sequence). The CDR3 loop spans 15 amino acids. V lost 6 bases and J lost 3, with 20 bases in between. CDR3: CSAKISGFRDYGYTF. The CDR3 DNA follows: TGCAGTGCCAAAATTAGTGGTTTTAGGGACTATGGCTACACCTTC.

The chain employs TRBV19 and TRBJ2-5, with TRBD1 identical over 10 bases. CDR1 is LNHDA, CDR2 SQIVND, per germline (reference sequence). The trim removed 5 bases at V and 4 bases at J, leaving 4 bases unmatched. This CDR3 spans 14 amino acids. The CDR3 coding sequence is TGTGCCAGTAGTGCCGGACAGGGGGGAGAGACCCAGTACTTC. Translated, it gives CASSAGQGGETQYF.

CDR3 amino acids: CSVAVGNSPLHF. In DNA form, the CDR3 reads TGCAGCGTTGCGGTGGGTAATTCACCCCTCCACTTT. The chain employs TRBV29-1 and TRBJ1-6; unclear D gene. Trimming pared 4 bases from V and 6 bases from J, leaving 7 bases between. This CDR3 is 12 amino acids long. CDR1 and CDR2 (germline): SQVTM, ANQGSEA.

This clonotype was counted only a few times. This chain joins TRBV20-1 and TRBJ1-1; D perhaps matches TRBD1 (6 bases). V was cut by 0 bases and J by 1 base, with 12 bases left in between. There are 15 residues in the CDR3. Per the germline V gene, CDR1 is DFQATT and CDR2 is SNEGSKA (reference sequence). In nucleotides, the CDR3 is TGCAGTGCTAGAGAAATTACAGGGACGAACACTGAAGCTTTCTTT. Amino acids: CSAREITGTNTEAFF.